A selection of T cell receptor beta chains follows, all from one sample in a study of T cells after yellow fever vaccination. TCRdb re-derived calls from the 5' RACE reads in MiXCR, one entry per CDR3 protein. The repertoire holds over 250,000 distinct CDR3 sequences, with roughly 4.8% as singletons. The input for sequencing was CD4+ T cells sorted from PBMCs, taken on the day of the yellow fever booster vaccination. The receptors here all came from a man between 18 and 29 years old who received the YFV17D yellow fever vaccine. Each CDR3 is given with its conserved first and last residue. Each record gives: clone size, V gene, J gene, D gene, CDR3 DNA, CDR3 protein. A D gene is named only where the DNA matches it firmly. The size field is filled for only some rows; it gives once, few, many or a size class.

>many|TRBV5-5|TRBJ1-2|-
TGTGCCAGCAGCTTGGTCAATCAGGGTTCGGACTATGGCTACACCTTC
CASSLVNQGSDYGYTF
>many|TRBV12-3/TRBV12-4|TRBJ1-6|TRBD1
TGTGCCAGCAGTCGAACCACCCGACAGGGGAGAGGCTCACCCCTCCACTTT
CASSRTTRQGRGSPLHF
>few|TRBV5-1|TRBJ1-1|-
TGCGCCAGCAGCCCCACAGGGACGTGGGACACTGAAGCTTTCTTT
CASSPTGTWDTEAFF
>many|TRBV20-1|TRBJ1-1|-
TGCAGTGCTAGAGATGTGCGTGCGGCGAACACTGAAGCTTTCTTT
CSARDVRAANTEAFF
>-|TRBV20-1|TRBJ2-5|TRBD2
TGCAGTGCTAGAGCGAGCTCAGCCGGGGGGGCGCCAGAGACCCAGTACTTC
CSARASSAGGAPETQYF
>-|TRBV2|TRBJ2-4|-
TGTGCCAGCAGTGACAGGCTCCTAAACATTCAGTACTTC
CASSDRLLNIQYF
>-|TRBV6-2/TRBV6-3|TRBJ2-1|TRBD2
TGTGCCAGCAGGGAAACGGGGGGGCATGGTGAGCAGTTCTTC
CASRETGGHGEQFF
>many|TRBV20-1|TRBJ1-2|-
-
CSARDGRDSSSGYTF
>-|TRBV4-1|TRBJ1-4|-
TGCGCCACCCAGCGTGGCAGTTCAAATGAAAAACTGTTTTTT
CATQRGSSNEKLFF
>-|TRBV10-1|TRBJ2-2|-
TGCGCCAGCAGTAACAGGGACTCCGGGGAGCTGTTTTTT
CASSNRDSGELFF
>few|TRBV20-1|TRBJ1-2|-
TGCAGTGCCGGGGCCCTCTATGGCTACACCTTC
CSAGALYGYTF
>few|TRBV7-2|TRBJ1-2|-
TGTGCCAGCAGCTTGGGAATTCCAAACTATGGCTACACCTTC
CASSLGIPNYGYTF
>many|TRBV4-3|TRBJ2-3|TRBD1
TGCGCCAGCAGCCAAGGGGGACAGGGCACAGATACGCAGTATTTT
CASSQGGQGTDTQYF
>many|TRBV5-1|TRBJ2-3|-
TGCGCCAGCAGGTTGACAAGCACAGATACGCAGTATTTT
CASRLTSTDTQYF
>once|TRBV27|TRBJ2-7|-
TGTGCCAGCAGTCCCCGAGAATGGACGGAGCAGTACTTC
CASSPREWTEQYF
>-|TRBV24-1|TRBJ1-5|-
TGTGCCACCAGTGCCCCGGGGAGTCAGCCCCAGCATTTT
CATSAPGSQPQHF
>-|TRBV10-3|TRBJ2-4|-
TGTGCCACTGGAAAGGAGGGGATTCAGTACTTC
CATGKEGIQYF
>-|TRBV25-1|TRBJ2-3|-
TGTGCCAGCAGTCCAGAGGTGCACACAGATACGCAGTATTTT
CASSPEVHTDTQYF
>-|TRBV12-3/TRBV12-4|TRBJ2-3|TRBD1
TGTGCCAGCAGTTTAGAGACAGGGACAGATACGCAGTATTTT
CASSLETGTDTQYF
>few|TRBV20-1|TRBJ2-5|TRBD1
TGCAGTGCAAAGGGACAGGGGTTCCGGGGAGAGACCCAGTACTTC
CSAKGQGFRGETQYF
>-|TRBV11-2|TRBJ2-2|-
TGTGCCAGCAGCTGGAGGGCTCTCGGGGAGCTGTTTTTT
CASSWRALGELFF
>-|TRBV5-1|TRBJ2-5|TRBD1
TGCGCCAGCAGCGCGGACAGGGCGGGGGAGACCCAGTACTTC
CASSADRAGETQYF
>few|TRBV6-6|TRBJ2-3|-
TGTGCCAGCAGTCGACAGATCACAGATACGCAGTATTTT
CASSRQITDTQYF
>few|TRBV7-2|TRBJ2-3|TRBD2
TGTGCCAGCAGCTTACGGCGGGGAGGGGCAGATACGCAGTATTTT
CASSLRRGGADTQYF
>few|TRBV20-1|TRBJ1-1|TRBD1
TGCAGTGCTAGACAGGGGGCGGGGACTGAAGCTTTCTTT
CSARQGAGTEAFF
>many|TRBV28|TRBJ1-5|-
TGTGCCAGCGGAGGGGGGAGTCGTCAGCCCCAGCATTTT
CASGGGSRQPQHF
>many|TRBV7-2|TRBJ2-1|-
TGTGCCAGCAGCACCGACCGGGTCCCAGGCCATGAGCAGTTCTTC
CASSTDRVPGHEQFF
>-|TRBV7-2|TRBJ1-2|TRBD1
TGTGCCAGCGATGGACAGGGGAACTATGGCTACACCTTC
CASDGQGNYGYTF
>many|TRBV7-2|TRBJ2-7|TRBD2
TGTGCCAGCAGCTCAAGAGGGACTAGCGGGGTTTCCCCCTACGAGCAGTACTTC
CASSSRGTSGVSPYEQYF
>few|TRBV11-2|TRBJ1-5|TRBD1
TGTGCCAGCAGCTTATCAGGGGGCTCGGGGCCCCAGCATTTT
CASSLSGGSGPQHF
>many|TRBV2|TRBJ2-1|-
TGTGCCAGCAGTCCTCAGGGGAATGAGCAGTTCTTC
CASSPQGNEQFF
>many|TRBV2|TRBJ2-7|TRBD1
TGTGCCAGCAGGGACAGGGCCCACGAGCAGTACTTC
CASRDRAHEQYF
>many|TRBV28|TRBJ1-1|-
TGTGCCAGCAGTTTGGCCAGGGGAGACACTGAAGCTTTCTTT
CASSLARGDTEAFF
>few|TRBV19|TRBJ2-7|TRBD1
TGTGCCAGTAGTATTACCCGGGACAGGGAAAGATACGAGCAGTACTTC
CASSITRDRERYEQYF
>many|TRBV7-2|TRBJ1-1|-
TGTGCCAGCAGCTTTAACGGACTAAAAGCTTTCTTT
CASSFNGLKAFF
>many|TRBV7-2|TRBJ2-2|TRBD1
TGTGCCAGCAGCCCGAGGGGGCGAGCCGGGGAGCTGTTTTTT
CASSPRGRAGELFF
>-|TRBV12-3/TRBV12-4|TRBJ2-1|-
TGTGCCAGCAGTTTGCGCCTGGAGGGCGATGAGCAGTTCTTC
CASSLRLEGDEQFF
>many|TRBV7-2|TRBJ2-1|-
TGTGCCAGCAGCTTATTCTTCTCTTGGCAGTTCTTC
CASSLFFSWQFF
>-|TRBV4-1|TRBJ1-5|-
TGCGCCAGCAGCCAAGTCCTTAGCCTCGAGGGTCAGCCCCAGCATTTT
CASSQVLSLEGQPQHF
>many|TRBV6-6|TRBJ2-7|TRBD2
TGTGCCAGCAGTAAGGGACTATCCTACGAGCAGTACTTC
CASSKGLSYEQYF
>-|TRBV29-1|TRBJ2-3|TRBD1
TGCAGCGCGTCGAGGGACAGGGGAGATACGCAGTATTTT
CSASRDRGDTQYF
>many|TRBV5-1|TRBJ2-7|-
TGCGCCAGCAGCTGGGACACAACCACGGGCGAGCAGTACTTC
CASSWDTTTGEQYF
>many|TRBV15|TRBJ2-3|TRBD1
TGTGCCACCAGTTTCCGGGACAGGGAAAAAGATACGCAGTATTTT
CATSFRDREKDTQYF
>-|TRBV5-4|TRBJ1-1|-
TGTGCCAGCAGCCCCGACGTAGGCAAAGCTTTCTTT
CASSPDVGKAFF
>few|TRBV5-1|TRBJ2-5|-
TGCGCCAGCAGCTTGGGGTTCCGGGACCTCCAAGAGACCCAGTACTTC
CASSLGFRDLQETQYF
>many|TRBV29-1|TRBJ2-4|-
TGCAGCGTTGCCCCGGTTCAGGGGCTAAACATTCAGTACTTC
CSVAPVQGLNIQYF
>-|TRBV20-1|TRBJ1-5|-
TGCAGTGCTAGATGGCAGGGTAATCAGCCCCAGCATTTT
CSARWQGNQPQHF
>-|TRBV4-1|TRBJ1-6|-
TGCGCCAGCAGCGACCTACGGGGGGCTGATTCACCCCTCCACTTT
CASSDLRGADSPLHF
>few|TRBV11-2|TRBJ1-1|-
TGTGCCAGCAGCTCACACCCGGGGAACACTGAAGCTTTCTTT
CASSSHPGNTEAFF